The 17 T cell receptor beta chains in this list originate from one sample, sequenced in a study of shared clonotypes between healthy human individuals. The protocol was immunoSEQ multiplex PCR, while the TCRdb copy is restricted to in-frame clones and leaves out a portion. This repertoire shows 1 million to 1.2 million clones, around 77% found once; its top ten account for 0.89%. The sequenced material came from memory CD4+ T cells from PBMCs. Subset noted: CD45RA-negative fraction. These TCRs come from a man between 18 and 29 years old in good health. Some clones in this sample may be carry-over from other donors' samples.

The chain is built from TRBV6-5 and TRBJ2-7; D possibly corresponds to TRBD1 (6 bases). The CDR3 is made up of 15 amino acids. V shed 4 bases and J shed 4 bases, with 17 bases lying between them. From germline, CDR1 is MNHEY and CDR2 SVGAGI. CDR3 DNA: TGTGCCAGCAGTTCTATAACAGGGCTCAGATACGAGCAGTACTTC. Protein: CASSSITGLRYEQYF.

The chain's CDR3 is CASSFQGTTNQPQHF. DNA for the CDR3: TGTGCCAGCAGCTTTCAGGGGACCACCAATCAGCCCCAGCATTTT. This chain joins TRBV7-2 and TRBJ1-5, with a tentative D call TRBD1 (6 bases). CDR1 SGHTA and CDR2 FQGNSA come from the germline V gene. Trimming took 3 bases from V and 3 from J, leaving 12 bases between them. The CDR3 totals 15 residues.

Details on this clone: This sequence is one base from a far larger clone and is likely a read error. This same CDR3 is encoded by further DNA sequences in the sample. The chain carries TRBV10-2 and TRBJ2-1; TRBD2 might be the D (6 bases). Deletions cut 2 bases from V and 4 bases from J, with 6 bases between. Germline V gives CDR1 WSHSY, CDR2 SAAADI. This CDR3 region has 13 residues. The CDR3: CASSEGGYNEQFF. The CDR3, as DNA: TGCGCCAGCAGTGAGGGGGGGTACAATGAGCAGTTCTTC.

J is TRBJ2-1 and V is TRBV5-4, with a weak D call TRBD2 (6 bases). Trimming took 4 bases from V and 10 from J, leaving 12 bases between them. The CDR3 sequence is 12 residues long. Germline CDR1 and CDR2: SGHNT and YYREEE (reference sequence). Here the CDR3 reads CASSKLSGEQFF. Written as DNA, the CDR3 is TGTGCCAGCAGCAAACTAAGCGGGGAGCAGTTCTTC.

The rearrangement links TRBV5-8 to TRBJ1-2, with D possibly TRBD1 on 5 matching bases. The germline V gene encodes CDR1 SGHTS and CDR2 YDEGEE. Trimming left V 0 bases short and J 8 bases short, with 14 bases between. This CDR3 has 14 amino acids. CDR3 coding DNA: TGTGCCAGCAGCTTGGCCGGCAGGGACGGGGGCTACACCTTC. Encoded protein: CASSLAGRDGGYTF.

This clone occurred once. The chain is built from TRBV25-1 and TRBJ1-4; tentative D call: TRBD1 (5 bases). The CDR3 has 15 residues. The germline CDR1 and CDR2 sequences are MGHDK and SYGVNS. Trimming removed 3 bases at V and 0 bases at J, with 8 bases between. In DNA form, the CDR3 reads TGTGCCAGCAGTGACGGGACGGCAACTAATGAAAAACTGTTTTTT. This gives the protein CASSDGTATNEKLFF.

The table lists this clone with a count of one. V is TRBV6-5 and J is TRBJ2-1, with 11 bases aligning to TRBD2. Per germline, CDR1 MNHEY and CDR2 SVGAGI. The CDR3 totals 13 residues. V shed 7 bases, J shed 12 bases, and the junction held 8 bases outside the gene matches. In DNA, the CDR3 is TGTGCCAGCACCGAACCAGGGACTAGCGGGCAGTTCTTC. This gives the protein CASTEPGTSGQFF.

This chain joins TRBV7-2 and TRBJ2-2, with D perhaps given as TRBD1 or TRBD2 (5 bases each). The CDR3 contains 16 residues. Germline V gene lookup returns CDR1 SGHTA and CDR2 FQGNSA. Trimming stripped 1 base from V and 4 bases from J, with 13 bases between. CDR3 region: CASSLGRRDGTGELFF. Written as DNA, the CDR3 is TGTGCCAGCAGCTTAGGCCGCAGGGACGGCACCGGGGAGCTGTTTTTT.

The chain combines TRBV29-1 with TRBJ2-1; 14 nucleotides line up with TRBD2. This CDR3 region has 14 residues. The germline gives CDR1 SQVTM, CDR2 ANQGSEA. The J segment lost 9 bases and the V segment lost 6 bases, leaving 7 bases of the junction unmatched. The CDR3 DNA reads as TGCAGCGTCATCCCGGGACTAGCGGGAGCTGAGCAGTTCTTC. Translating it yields CSVIPGLAGAEQFF.

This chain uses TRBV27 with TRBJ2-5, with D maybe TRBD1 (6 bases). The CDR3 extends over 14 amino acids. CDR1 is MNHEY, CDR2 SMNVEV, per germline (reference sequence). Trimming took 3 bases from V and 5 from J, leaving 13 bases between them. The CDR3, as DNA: TGTGCCAGCAGTTTTTCCAGGGGCGGGGAGACCCAGTACTTC. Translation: CASSFSRGGETQYF.

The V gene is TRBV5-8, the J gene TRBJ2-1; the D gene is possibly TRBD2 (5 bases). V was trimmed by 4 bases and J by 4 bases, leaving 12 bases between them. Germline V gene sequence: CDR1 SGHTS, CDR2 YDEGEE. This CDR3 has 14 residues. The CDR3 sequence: CASSPDSSYNEQFF. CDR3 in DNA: TGTGCCAGCAGCCCGGACTCCAGTTACAATGAGCAGTTCTTC.

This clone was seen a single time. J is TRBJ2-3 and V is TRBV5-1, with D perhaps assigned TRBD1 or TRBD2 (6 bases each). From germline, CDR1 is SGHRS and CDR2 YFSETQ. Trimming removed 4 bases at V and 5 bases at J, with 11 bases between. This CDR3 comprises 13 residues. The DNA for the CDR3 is TGCGCCAGCAGCGGGGGGCCCGTAGATACGCAGTATTTT. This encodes CASSGGPVDTQYF.

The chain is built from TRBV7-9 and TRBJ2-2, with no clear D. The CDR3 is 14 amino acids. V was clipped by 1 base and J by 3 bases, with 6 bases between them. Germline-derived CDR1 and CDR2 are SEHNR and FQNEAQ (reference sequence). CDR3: CASSLDGHTGELFF. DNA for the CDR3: TGTGCCAGCAGCTTAGATGGACACACCGGGGAGCTGTTTTTT.

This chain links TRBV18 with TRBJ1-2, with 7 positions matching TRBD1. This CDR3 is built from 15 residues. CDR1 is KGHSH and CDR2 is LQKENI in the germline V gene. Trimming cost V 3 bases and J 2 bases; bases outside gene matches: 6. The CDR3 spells CASSPPRQGNYGYTF. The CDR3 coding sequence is TGTGCCAGCTCACCCCCTCGACAGGGCAACTATGGCTACACCTTC. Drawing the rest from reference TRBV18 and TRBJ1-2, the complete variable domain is NAGVMQNPRHLVRRRGQEARLRCSPMKGHSHVYWYRQLPEEGLKFMVYLQKENIIDESGMPKERFSAEFPKEGPSILRIQQVVRGDSAAYFCASSPPRQGNYGYTFGSGTRLTVV.

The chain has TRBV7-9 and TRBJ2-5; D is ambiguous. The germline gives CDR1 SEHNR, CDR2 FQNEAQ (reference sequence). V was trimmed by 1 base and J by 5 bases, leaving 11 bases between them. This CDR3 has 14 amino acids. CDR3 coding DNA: TGTGCCAGCAGCTTAGTAGGTGGGAAGGAGACCCAGTACTTC. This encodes CASSLVGGKETQYF.

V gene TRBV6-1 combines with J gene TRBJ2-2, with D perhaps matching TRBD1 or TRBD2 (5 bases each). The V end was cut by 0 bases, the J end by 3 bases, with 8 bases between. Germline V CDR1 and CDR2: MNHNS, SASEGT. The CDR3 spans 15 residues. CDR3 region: CASSEAQGDTGELFF. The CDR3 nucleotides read TGTGCCAGCAGTGAAGCGCAGGGAGACACCGGGGAGCTGTTTTTT.

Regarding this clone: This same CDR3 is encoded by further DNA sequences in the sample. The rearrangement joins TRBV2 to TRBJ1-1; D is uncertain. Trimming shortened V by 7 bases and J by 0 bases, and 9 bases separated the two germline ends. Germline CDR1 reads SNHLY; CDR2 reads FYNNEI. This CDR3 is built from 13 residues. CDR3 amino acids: CASIREVNTEAFF. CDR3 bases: TGTGCCAGCATAAGGGAGGTGAACACTGAAGCTTTCTTT.